This T cell receptor (beta chain) was obtained from a study of tumour-infiltrating T cells in Burkitt lymphoma. Study-level information: Productive clonality predicted overall and progression-free survival.

Clones were sequenced by immunoSEQ multiplex PCR, and TCRdb holds only the in-frame ones, with some missing. This table has roughly 2,300 clones, 88% appearing once. The sequenced sample was tumor tissue. The receptor was isolated from a human donor with diffuse large B-cell lymphoma.

The CDR3: CASSKASGSSTYEQYF. The CDR3 bases are TGTGCCAGTAGTAAGGCTAGCGGGAGTAGTACCTACGAGCAGTACTTC. The chain links TRBV19 to TRBJ2-7, with 10 bases identical to TRBD2. CDR1 and CDR2 from the germline V gene are LNHDA and SQIVND (reference sequence). V was clipped by 4 bases and J by 2 bases; unmatched bases: 8. The CDR3 totals 16 residues.